The next 9 T cell receptor beta chains were all read from a single sample in a study of blood T cell repertoires in COVID-19. Assay: immunoSEQ multiplex PCR; the TCRdb copy retains only in-frame clones and omits some. The sample records around 140,000 clones, 80% to 90% being singletons. Sequencing was performed on PBMCs or T cells enriched from blood (not recorded which). The receptors stem from a man aged 45 to 65 who had recovered from COVID-19.

The chain has TRBV19 and TRBJ2-1; possibly TRBD1 for D (6 bases). Germline V gene lookup returns CDR1 LNHDA and CDR2 SQIVND (reference sequence). The CDR3 is 14 residues long. Trimming took off 7 bases at V and 5 bases at J, with 15 bases between the two ends. CDR3 in DNA: TGTGCCAGTAAGAGGGGGACGGTCGACAATGAGCAGTTCTTC. Protein product: CASKRGTVDNEQFF.

The chain employs TRBV5-1 and TRBJ2-2; D unclear. The CDR3 covers 14 residues. Germline assignment: CDR1 SGHRS and CDR2 YFSETQ. V was trimmed by 1 base and J by 0 bases, leaving 4 bases between them. CDR3 coding DNA: TGCGCCAGCAGCTTGCTAGCGAACACCGGGGAGCTGTTTTTT. Protein sequence: CASSLLANTGELFF.

This chain uses TRBV18 with TRBJ2-5; D is ambiguous. Per germline, CDR1 KGHSH and CDR2 LQKENI. CDR3 length: 14 amino acids. The V end lost 0 bases, the J end lost 3 bases, and 8 bases lay between the germline ends. The CDR3 nucleotides read TGTGCCAGCTCACCACCGATGAGCAAAGAGACCCAGTACTTC. Amino acid sequence: CASSPPMSKETQYF.

V and J are TRBV24-1 and TRBJ2-3; TRBD1 agrees at 7 bases. Trimming removed 2 bases from V and 0 bases from J; junction bases left unmatched: 1. This CDR3 comprises 15 residues. Looked up from germline, CDR1 is KGHDR and CDR2 is SFDVKD. CDR3 residues: CATSDWTGSTDTQYF. The CDR3 nucleotides are TGTGCCACCAGTGATTGGACAGGCAGCACAGATACGCAGTATTTT.

The chain carries TRBV2 and TRBJ1-3; TRBD1 is a possible D gene (6 bases). The germline V gene encodes CDR1 SNHLY and CDR2 FYNNEI. Trimming stripped 6 bases from V and 4 bases from J, with 13 bases between. The CDR3 contains 14 residues. CDR3 in DNA: TGTGCCAGCAGGGAGACAGGCCTCGGAAACACCATATATTTT. This sequence encodes CASRETGLGNTIYF.

This chain links TRBV19 with TRBJ2-2; 11 positions agree with TRBD1. Trimming cost V 7 bases and J 4 bases; bases outside gene matches: 5. Germline V gene sequence: CDR1 LNHDA, CDR2 SQIVND (reference sequence). The CDR3 is made up of 15 amino acids. This chain's CDR3 is CASIAGTGGTGELFF. The CDR3 DNA is TGTGCCAGTATCGCCGGGACAGGGGGCACCGGGGAGCTGTTTTTT.

The chain carries TRBV7-2 and TRBJ1-1; no definite D call. Trimming pared 5 bases from V and 0 bases from J, leaving 10 bases between. CDR1 and CDR2 from the germline V gene are SGHTA and FQGNSA. The CDR3 extends over 14 amino acids. The CDR3 sequence is CASSINRMNTEAFF. CDR3 coding DNA: TGTGCCAGCAGCATAAATAGAATGAACACTGAAGCTTTCTTT.

This chain's CDR3 is CASSAPPLEQFF. CDR3 coding DNA: TGTGCCAGCAGTGCGCCCCCGTTAGAGCAGTTCTTC. The V call is TRBV28, the J call TRBJ2-1; D uncertain. The V gene lost 5 bases and the J gene lost 10 bases, with 12 bases spanning the gap. CDR1 is MDHEN and CDR2 is SYDVKM in the germline V gene. The CDR3 is 12 amino acids.

J is TRBJ1-1 and V is TRBV5-1, with D perhaps matching TRBD1 (5 bases). The CDR3 consists of 14 residues. Germline-derived CDR1 and CDR2 are SGHRS and YFSETQ. V shed 4 bases and J shed 7 bases, with 17 bases lying between them. CDR3 sequence reads: CASSQSRGHHEAFF. The CDR3 DNA is TGCGCCAGCAGCCAGAGCCGAGGACACCATGAAGCTTTCTTT.